This is a list of T cell receptor beta chains from one sample in a study of blood T cells in healthy people across ages. One entry per CDR3 protein results from TCRdb running MiXCR on the 5' RACE reads. In the table there are more than 550,000 distinct CDR3 sequences, about 20% of which are singletons. Sequencing was done on a sample of blood. These receptors were collected from a man in his 70s in good health. Both conserved end residues are part of each CDR3. Each record gives: clone size, J gene, D gene, CDR3 length, V gene, CDR3 DNA, CDR3 protein. The D gene is left open where the match is weak. Size values are once, few and many counts, or a class for expanded clones, and some rows have none.

>-|TRBJ1-1|TRBD1|15|TRBV5-1
TGCGCCAGCAGCGCCCAGGAGACAGGGGGCACTGAAGCTTTCTTT
CASSAQETGGTEAFF
>few|TRBJ2-3|-|14|TRBV7-9
TGTGCCAGCAGCTTAGCCGCCTTGAAGGATACGCAGTATTTT
CASSLAALKDTQYF
>many|TRBJ1-1|-|15|TRBV28
TGTGCCAGCAGTTTGAGACAGCAGTCAAAAACTGAAGCTTTCTTT
CASSLRQQSKTEAFF
>-|TRBJ2-6|-|15|TRBV19
TGTGCCAGCACGGCCGCGGGCTTTGGGGCCAACGTCCTGACTTTC
CASTAAGFGANVLTF
>few|TRBJ1-5|TRBD1|14|TRBV3-1
TGTGCCAGCAAGGGACAGGCCGACAATCAGCCCCAGCATTTT
CASKGQADNQPQHF
>-|TRBJ2-1|TRBD2|14|TRBV27
TGTGCCAGCAGGGATAGCGGGGGAATTAATGAGCAGTTCTTC
CASRDSGGINEQFF
>-|TRBJ2-5|-|9|TRBV21-1
TGTGCCAGCAAGCAGACCCAGTACTTC
CASKQTQYF
>-|TRBJ1-1|-|17|TRBV25-1
TGTGCCAGCAGTGAGGATCGGGGGTCTTTCATGAACACTGAAGCTTTCTTT
CASSEDRGSFMNTEAFF
>few|TRBJ2-5|TRBD1|14|TRBV5-1
TGCGCCAGCAGCTTAGGACAGGGCTACGAGACCCAGTACTTC
CASSLGQGYETQYF
>few|TRBJ2-1|TRBD2|17|TRBV6-5
TGTGCCAGCAGTTATGAGCGGGGGCCAAGCTCCTACAATGAGCAGTTCTTC
CASSYERGPSSYNEQFF
>many|TRBJ1-1|-|13|TRBV27
TGTGCCAGCAGTACTATGATTCATACTGAAGCTTTCTTT
CASSTMIHTEAFF
>many|TRBJ2-5|-|12|TRBV6-5
TGTGCCCTTGGACGGGCACAAGAGACCCAGTACTTC
CALGRAQETQYF
>once|TRBJ2-4|-|12|TRBV29-1
TGCAGCGGAAGTTCAGGGTTAAACATTCAGTACTTC
CSGSSGLNIQYF
>many|TRBJ1-4|TRBD1|14|TRBV5-4
TGTGCCAGCAGCTCCGGGACAGTGGGAGAAAAACTGTTTTTT
CASSSGTVGEKLFF
>-|TRBJ2-3|-|13|TRBV24-1
TGTGCCACCAGTGGGGGGCCCGAAGATACGCAGTATTTT
CATSGGPEDTQYF
>few|TRBJ2-7|-|15|TRBV5-1
TGCGCCAGCAGCCCGGTTGGGGTAAGCACCTACGAGCAGTACTTC
CASSPVGVSTYEQYF
>few|TRBJ2-5|TRBD2|15|TRBV28
TGTGCCAGCAGTTTCCCCGGGACTAGCGGGGAGACCCAGTACTTC
CASSFPGTSGETQYF
>few|TRBJ1-4|-|16|TRBV6-6
TGTGCCAGCAGACCCCCCGGGGGGGCGGCTAATGAAAAACTGTTTTTT
CASRPPGGAANEKLFF
>-|TRBJ2-4|-|15|TRBV12-3/TRBV12-4
TGTGCCAGCAGCCTTAGCAGTACGGGGGCTAACATTCAGTACTTC
CASSLSSTGANIQYF
>-|TRBJ2-1|-|12|TRBV7-6
TGTGCCAGCAGCGAACTTGGTGGGGAGCAGTTCTTC
CASSELGGEQFF